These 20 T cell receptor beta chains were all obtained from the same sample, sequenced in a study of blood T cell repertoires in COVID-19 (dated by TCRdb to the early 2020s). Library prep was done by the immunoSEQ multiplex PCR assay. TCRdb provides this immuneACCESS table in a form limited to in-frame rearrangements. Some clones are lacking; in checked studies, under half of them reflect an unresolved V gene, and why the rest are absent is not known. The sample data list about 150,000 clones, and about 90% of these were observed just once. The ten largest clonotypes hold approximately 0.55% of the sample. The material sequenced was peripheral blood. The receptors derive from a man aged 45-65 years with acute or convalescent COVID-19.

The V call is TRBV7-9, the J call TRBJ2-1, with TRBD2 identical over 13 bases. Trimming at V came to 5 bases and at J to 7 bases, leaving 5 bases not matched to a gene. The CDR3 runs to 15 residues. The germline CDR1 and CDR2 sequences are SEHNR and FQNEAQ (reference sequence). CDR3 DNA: TGTGCCAGCAGCACCGGGACTAGCGGGGCTAATGAGCAGTTCTTC. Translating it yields CASSTGTSGANEQFF. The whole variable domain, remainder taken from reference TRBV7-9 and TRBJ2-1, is DTGVSQNPRHKITKRGQNVTFRCDPISEHNRLYWYRQTLGQGPEFLTYFQNEAQLEKSRLLSDRFSAERPKGSFSTLEIQRTEQGDSAMYLCASSTGTSGANEQFFGPGTRLTVL.

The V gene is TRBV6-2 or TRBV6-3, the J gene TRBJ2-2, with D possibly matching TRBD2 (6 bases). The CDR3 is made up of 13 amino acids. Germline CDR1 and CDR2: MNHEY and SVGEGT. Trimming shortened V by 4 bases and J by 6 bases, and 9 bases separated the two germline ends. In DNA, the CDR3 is TGTGCCAGCAGTTTTAGGGACTCCGGGGAGCTGTTTTTT. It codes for CASSFRDSGELFF.

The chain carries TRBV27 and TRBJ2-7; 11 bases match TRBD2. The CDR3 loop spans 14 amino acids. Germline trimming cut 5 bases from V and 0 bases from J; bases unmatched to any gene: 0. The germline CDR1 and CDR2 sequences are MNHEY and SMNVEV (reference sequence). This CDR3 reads CASSTSGSSYEQYF. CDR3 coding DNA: TGTGCCAGCAGTACTAGCGGGAGCTCCTACGAGCAGTACTTC.

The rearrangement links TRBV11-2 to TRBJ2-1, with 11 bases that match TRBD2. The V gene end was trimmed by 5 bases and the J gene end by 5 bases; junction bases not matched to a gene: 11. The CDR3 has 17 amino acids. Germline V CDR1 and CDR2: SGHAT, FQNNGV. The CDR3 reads CASSLVAGGAPNNEQFF. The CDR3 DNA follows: TGTGCCAGCAGCCTTGTAGCGGGAGGGGCCCCGAACAATGAGCAGTTCTTC.

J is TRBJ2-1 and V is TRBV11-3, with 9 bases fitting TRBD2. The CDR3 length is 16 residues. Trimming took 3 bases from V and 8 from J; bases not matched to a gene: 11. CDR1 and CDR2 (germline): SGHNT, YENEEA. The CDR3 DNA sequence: TGTGCCAGCAGCTTTAGTAGCGGGAGACCTGGGGATGAGCAGTTCTTC. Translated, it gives CASSFSSGRPGDEQFF.

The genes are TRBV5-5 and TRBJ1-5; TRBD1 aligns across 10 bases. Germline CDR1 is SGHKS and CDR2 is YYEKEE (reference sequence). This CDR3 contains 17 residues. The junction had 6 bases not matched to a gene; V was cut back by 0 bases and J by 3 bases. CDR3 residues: CASSLGEDRGNNQPQHF. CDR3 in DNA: TGTGCCAGCAGCTTGGGTGAGGACAGGGGGAACAATCAGCCCCAGCATTTT.

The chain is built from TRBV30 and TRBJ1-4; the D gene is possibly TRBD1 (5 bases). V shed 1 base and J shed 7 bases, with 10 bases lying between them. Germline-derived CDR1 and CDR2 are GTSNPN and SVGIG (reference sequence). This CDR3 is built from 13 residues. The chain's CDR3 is CAWSGRGSEKLFF. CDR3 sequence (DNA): TGTGCCTGGAGTGGAAGGGGTTCTGAAAAACTGTTTTTT. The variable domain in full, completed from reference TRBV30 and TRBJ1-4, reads SQTIHQWPATLVQPVGSPLSLECTVEGTSNPNLYWYRQAAGRGLQLLFYSVGIGQISSEVPQNLSASRPQDRQFILSSKKLLLSDSGFYLCAWSGRGSEKLFFGSGTQLSVL.

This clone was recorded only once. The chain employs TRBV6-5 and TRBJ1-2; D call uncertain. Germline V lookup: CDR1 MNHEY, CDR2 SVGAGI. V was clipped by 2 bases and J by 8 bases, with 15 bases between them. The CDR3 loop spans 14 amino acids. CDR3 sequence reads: CASSYTLGVTGYTF. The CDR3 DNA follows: TGTGCCAGCAGTTACACTCTCGGGGTAACGGGCTACACCTTC.

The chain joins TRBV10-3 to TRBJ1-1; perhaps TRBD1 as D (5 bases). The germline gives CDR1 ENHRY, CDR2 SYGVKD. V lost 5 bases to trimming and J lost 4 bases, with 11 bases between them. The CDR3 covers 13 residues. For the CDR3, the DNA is TGTGCCATCAGTAGGGGTGAGGTCACTGAAGCTTTCTTT. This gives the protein CAISRGEVTEAFF.

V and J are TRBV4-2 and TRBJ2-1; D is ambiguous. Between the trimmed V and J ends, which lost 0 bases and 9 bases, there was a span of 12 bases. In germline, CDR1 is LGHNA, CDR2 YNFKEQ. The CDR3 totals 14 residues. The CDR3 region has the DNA TGTGCCAGCAGCCAAGATCGCACGGGTGGTGAGCAGTTCTTC. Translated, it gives CASSQDRTGGEQFF.

The CDR3 region has the DNA TGCAGTGCCCGGGGGGCCTATGGCTACACCTTC. As protein: CSARGAYGYTF. This chain joins TRBV20-1 and TRBJ1-2, with D possibly being TRBD1 (6 bases). The V gene lost 6 bases and the J gene lost 4 bases, with 9 bases spanning the gap. CDR3 length: 11 residues. CDR1 and CDR2 from the germline V gene are DFQATT and SNEGSKA (reference sequence).

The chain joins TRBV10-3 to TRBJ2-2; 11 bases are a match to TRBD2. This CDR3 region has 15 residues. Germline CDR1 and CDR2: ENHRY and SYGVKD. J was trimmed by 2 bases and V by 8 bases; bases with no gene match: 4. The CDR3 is CAIRSGGANTGELFF. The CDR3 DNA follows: TGTGCCATCCGTAGCGGGGGGGCAAACACCGGGGAGCTGTTTTTT.

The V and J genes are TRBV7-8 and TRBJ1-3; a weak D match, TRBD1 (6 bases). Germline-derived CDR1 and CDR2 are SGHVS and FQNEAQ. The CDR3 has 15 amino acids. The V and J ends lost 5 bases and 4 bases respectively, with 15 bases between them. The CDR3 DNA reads TGTGCCAGCAGCAAGGAACAGGGTACGGGAAACACCATATATTTT. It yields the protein CASSKEQGTGNTIYF.

Here the CDR3 DNA reads TGTGCCAGTAGGAAGCAGGGGGACTACGAGCAGTACTTC. Its translation is CASRKQGDYEQYF. V gene TRBV19 combines with J gene TRBJ2-7, with TRBD1 identical over 7 bases. The trim removed 6 bases at V and 3 bases at J, leaving 5 bases unmatched. The germline V gene has CDR1 LNHDA and CDR2 SQIVND (reference sequence). The CDR3 is 13 amino acids.

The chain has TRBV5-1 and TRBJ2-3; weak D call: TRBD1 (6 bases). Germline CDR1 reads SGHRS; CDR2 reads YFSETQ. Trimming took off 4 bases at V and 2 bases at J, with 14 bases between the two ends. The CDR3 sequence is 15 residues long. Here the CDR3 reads CASSPWDTNTDTQYF. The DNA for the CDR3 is TGCGCCAGCAGCCCATGGGACACCAACACAGATACGCAGTATTTT.

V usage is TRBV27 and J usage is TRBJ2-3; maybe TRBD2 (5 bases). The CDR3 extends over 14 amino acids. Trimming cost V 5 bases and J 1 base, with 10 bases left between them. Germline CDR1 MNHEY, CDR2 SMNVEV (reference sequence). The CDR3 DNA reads TGTGCCAGCAGTCTCGGACTGCGCACAGATACGCAGTATTTT. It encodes CASSLGLRTDTQYF.

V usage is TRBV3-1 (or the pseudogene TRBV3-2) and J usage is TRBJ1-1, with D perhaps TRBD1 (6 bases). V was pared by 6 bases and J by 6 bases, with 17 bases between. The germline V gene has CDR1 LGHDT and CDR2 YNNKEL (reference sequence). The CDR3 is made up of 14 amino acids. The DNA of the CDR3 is TGTGCCAGCAGTCAACAGGGATCCCTCGCTGAAGCTTTCTTT. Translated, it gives CASSQQGSLAEAFF.

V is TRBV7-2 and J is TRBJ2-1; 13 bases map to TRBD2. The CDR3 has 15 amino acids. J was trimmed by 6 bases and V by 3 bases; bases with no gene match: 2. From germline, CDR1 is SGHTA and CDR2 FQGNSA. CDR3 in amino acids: CASSLRLAGGNEQFF. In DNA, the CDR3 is TGTGCCAGCAGCTTGCGACTAGCGGGGGGCAATGAGCAGTTCTTC.

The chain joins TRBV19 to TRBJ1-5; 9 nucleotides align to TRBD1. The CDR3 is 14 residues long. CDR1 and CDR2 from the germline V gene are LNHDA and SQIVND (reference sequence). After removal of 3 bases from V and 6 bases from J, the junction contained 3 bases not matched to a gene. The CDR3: CASSMGTGSQPQHF. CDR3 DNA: TGTGCCAGTAGTATGGGGACAGGGAGTCAGCCCCAGCATTTT.

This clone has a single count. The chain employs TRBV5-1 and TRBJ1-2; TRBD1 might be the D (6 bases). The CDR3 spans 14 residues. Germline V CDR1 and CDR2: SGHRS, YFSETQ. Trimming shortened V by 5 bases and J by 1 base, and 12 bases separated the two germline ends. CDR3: CASREDSLNYGYTF. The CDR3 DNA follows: TGCGCCAGCAGGGAGGACAGCCTTAACTATGGCTACACCTTC.